This passage covers 28 T cell receptor beta chains from one sample sequenced in a study of cytomegalovirus exposure and HLA in healthy donors. Sequencing was performed with immunoSEQ multiplex PCR; in TCRdb, only in-frame clones are kept and a portion is missing. The sample gives under 250,000 clones, approximately 78% of which show up once; 1% to 1.5% is in the top ten. The sequencing sample was made of PBMCs. The source of these receptors is a woman in her 30s in good health and CMV-seronegative.

This clone was seen only once. The rearrangement uses TRBV10-2 and TRBJ1-5; D is possibly TRBD1 (5 bases). The V gene's germline CDR1 is WSHSY and CDR2 SAAADI. V lost 5 bases to trimming and J lost 0 bases, with 11 bases between them. The CDR3 contains 15 residues. The CDR3 spells CASSPTVFSNQPQHF. In nucleotides, the CDR3 is TGCGCCAGCAGTCCGACAGTATTTAGCAATCAGCCCCAGCATTTT.

The V and J genes are TRBV7-9 and TRBJ2-7, with D possibly matching TRBD2 (5 bases). Germline-derived CDR1 and CDR2 are SEHNR and FQNEAQ (reference sequence). The CDR3 contains 12 residues. Trimming took off 5 bases at V and 7 bases at J, with 12 bases between the two ends. For the CDR3, the DNA is TGTGCCAGCAGCCCCCGGGCGGGTGAGCAGTACTTC. This encodes CASSPRAGEQYF.

The rearrangement joins TRBV27 to TRBJ1-4; possible D gene TRBD1, 5 bases. Trimming cost V 5 bases and J 7 bases, with 14 bases left between them. The CDR3 totals 14 residues. CDR1 and CDR2 from the germline V gene are MNHEY and SMNVEV (reference sequence). The CDR3 DNA is TGTGCCAGCAGTCAGACAAGGGGCGGTGAAAAACTGTTTTTT. It specifies CASSQTRGGEKLFF.

V usage is TRBV19 and J usage is TRBJ2-6, with D possibly being TRBD2 (6 bases). V lost 5 bases, J lost 0 bases, and 17 bases lay in between. This CDR3 has 18 amino acids. Germline-derived CDR1 and CDR2 are LNHDA and SQIVND (reference sequence). The CDR3, as DNA: TGTGCCAGTAGTCAGATACCGGGACTGGGCTCTGGGGCCAACGTCCTGACTTTC. Its translation is CASSQIPGLGSGANVLTF.

The chain combines TRBV6-1 with TRBJ1-2; 7 bases line up with TRBD1. This CDR3 has 14 amino acids. Trimming at V came to 6 bases and at J to 1 base, leaving 5 bases not matched to a gene. Germline-derived CDR1 and CDR2 are MNHNS and SASEGT. CDR3 protein: CASSLTGINYGYTF. The CDR3 bases are TGTGCCAGCAGCTTGACAGGGATTAACTATGGCTACACCTTC.

The chain is built from TRBV4-1 and TRBJ1-4; possibly TRBD1 for D (6 bases). Trimming stripped 0 bases from V and 8 bases from J, with 25 bases between. This CDR3 has 19 residues. Germline V gives CDR1 MGHRA, CDR2 YSYEKL. The CDR3 DNA is TGCGCCAGCAGCCAAGATGGTTGGGGGGGGCGAGTGAATCGGGAAAAACTGTTTTTT. This gives the protein CASSQDGWGGRVNREKLFF.

V and J are TRBV5-1 and TRBJ2-7, with 13 bases matching TRBD2. Germline V gene lookup returns CDR1 SGHRS and CDR2 YFSETQ. The CDR3 covers 16 residues. Trimming cost V 1 base and J 7 bases; bases outside gene matches: 8. CDR3 sequence reads: CASSLWTSGSSEEQYF. The CDR3 DNA follows: TGCGCCAGCAGCTTGTGGACTAGCGGGAGTTCTGAGGAGCAGTACTTC.

The V call is TRBV11-2, the J call TRBJ2-3, with TRBD2 matching 16 bases. The CDR3 contains 19 residues. From germline, CDR1 is SGHAT and CDR2 FQNNGV. V was clipped by 4 bases and J by 1 base; unmatched bases: 8. The CDR3 region has the DNA TGTGCCAGCAGCTCTACCGGGACTAGCGGGAGGGCCGGCACAGATACGCAGTATTTT. This encodes CASSSTGTSGRAGTDTQYF.

The CDR3 DNA reads TGTGCCAGCAGCAGACGAACTAGCGGGAGTATCAATGAGCAGTTCTTC. It encodes CASSRRTSGSINEQFF. The rearrangement links TRBV7-8 to TRBJ2-1, with 11 bases matching TRBD2. The CDR3 spans 16 residues. Germline lookup yields CDR1 SGHVS and CDR2 FQNEAQ. J was trimmed by 6 bases and V by 5 bases; bases with no gene match: 9.

The CDR3, as DNA: TGTGCCAGCAGTCGTCCGGGGGGATTCTACGAGCAGTACTTC. The encoded protein is CASSRPGGFYEQYF. The rearrangement links TRBV6-5 to TRBJ2-7, with 7 bases that match TRBD2. The CDR3 has 14 residues. The V segment lost 5 bases and the J segment 3 bases; nucleotides outside the gene matches: 7. The germline V gene has CDR1 MNHEY and CDR2 SVGAGI.

The chain is built from TRBV27 and TRBJ1-1; D remains unclear. V was pared by 2 bases and J by 1 base, with 11 bases between. Per the germline V gene, CDR1 is MNHEY and CDR2 is SMNVEV (reference sequence). The CDR3 extends over 15 amino acids. CDR3 region: CASSLAAGANTEAFF. The CDR3 DNA follows: TGTGCCAGCAGTTTAGCCGCGGGCGCGAACACTGAAGCTTTCTTT.

V usage is TRBV9 and J usage is TRBJ1-4; 7 nucleotides line up with TRBD1. Germline-derived CDR1 and CDR2 are SGDLS and YYNGEE. This CDR3 is 15 amino acids long. V lost 4 bases to trimming and J lost 7 bases; unmatched junction nucleotides: 10. The CDR3 nucleotides read TGTGCCAGCAGCTTCCGGGACAGCGAGGTTGAAAAACTGTTTTTT. Amino acids: CASSFRDSEVEKLFF.

The V gene is TRBV29-1, the J gene TRBJ1-1; TRBD1 aligns across 8 bases. Germline-derived CDR1 and CDR2 are SQVTM and ANQGSEA. The junction had 7 bases not matched to a gene; V was cut back by 4 bases and J by 3 bases. The length of the CDR3 is 14 residues. The CDR3 coding sequence is TGCAGCGTTGCTTCGGGACAGGCTCACACTGAAGCTTTCTTT. Its translation is CSVASGQAHTEAFF.

The V call is TRBV5-1, the J call TRBJ2-5, with 8 bases matching TRBD2. Trimming removed 7 bases from V and 2 bases from J; junction bases left unmatched: 7. This CDR3 region has 14 residues. Germline V gene sequence: CDR1 SGHRS, CDR2 YFSETQ. The CDR3 DNA sequence: TGCGCCAGCTCGGGGGGGAGGGCGCAAGAGACCCAGTACTTC. Translating gives CASSGGRAQETQYF. Filled out from reference TRBV5-1 and TRBJ2-5, the complete variable domain reads KAGVTQTPRYLIKTRGQQVTLSCSPISGHRSVSWYQQTPGQGLQFLFEYFSETQRNKGNFPGRFSGRQFSNSRSEMNVSTLELGDSALYLCASSGGRAQETQYFGPGTRLLVL.

This clone has only a few counts. This sequence joins TRBV18 and TRBJ2-7; possibly TRBD1 for D (5 bases). Germline CDR1 reads KGHSH; CDR2 reads LQKENI. This CDR3 is built from 12 residues. V gave up 2 bases and J gave up 6 bases, with 8 bases separating them. CDR3 residues: CASSPGQSEQYF. The CDR3 DNA reads as TGTGCCAGCTCACCAGGACAATCCGAGCAGTACTTC.

This clone was seen more than once but under ten times. The chain combines TRBV2 with TRBJ1-1, with D possibly matching TRBD1 (5 bases). The CDR3 totals 13 residues. Germline V CDR1 and CDR2: SNHLY, FYNNEI. V shed 6 bases and J shed 1 base, with 9 bases lying between them. The CDR3 loop is CASRSTANTEAFF. The CDR3 bases are TGTGCCAGCAGATCGACAGCGAACACTGAAGCTTTCTTT.

The gene calls are TRBV5-1 and TRBJ2-2; 10 nucleotides match TRBD2. Germline V gene sequence: CDR1 SGHRS, CDR2 YFSETQ. The length of the CDR3 is 16 residues. Trimming took 4 bases from V and 4 from J; bases not matched to a gene: 7. CDR3 sequence (DNA): TGCGCCAGCAGCCTCGGACTAGCGGAGTTCACCGGGGAGCTGTTTTTT. Translating it yields CASSLGLAEFTGELFF.

The chain joins TRBV2 to TRBJ2-3, with 7 nucleotides matching TRBD1. From germline, CDR1 is SNHLY and CDR2 FYNNEI. CDR3 length equals 13 residues. V trimming: 5 bases; J trimming: 6 bases; junction bases outside the gene matches: 5. The CDR3 region has the DNA TGTGCCAGCAGTCTTACAGGGGTGGATACGCAGTATTTT. Protein: CASSLTGVDTQYF.

This clone was seen more than once but under ten times. CDR3 nucleotide sequence: TGTGCCAGCAGCTTAGGATCGGGAGGATCGGGTGAGCAGTTCTTC. Translation: CASSLGSGGSGEQFF. V gene TRBV11-3 combines with J gene TRBJ2-1, with 7 nucleotides matching TRBD2. The CDR3 contains 15 residues. The germline V gene has CDR1 SGHNT and CDR2 YENEEA. J was trimmed by 9 bases and V by 1 base; bases with no gene match: 9.

The rearrangement uses TRBV5-1 and TRBJ1-2; 8 positions agree with TRBD1. Germline trimming cut 4 bases from V and 7 bases from J; bases unmatched to any gene: 3. This CDR3 spans 12 amino acids. In germline, CDR1 is SGHRS, CDR2 YFSETQ. The CDR3 loop is CASSVDRGGYTF. In DNA, the CDR3 is TGCGCCAGCAGCGTTGACAGGGGTGGCTACACCTTC. The full variable domain, with the rest looked up from reference TRBV5-1 and TRBJ1-2, is KAGVTQTPRYLIKTRGQQVTLSCSPISGHRSVSWYQQTPGQGLQFLFEYFSETQRNKGNFPGRFSGRQFSNSRSEMNVSTLELGDSALYLCASSVDRGGYTFGSGTRLTVV.

The chain has TRBV11-2 and TRBJ2-7; 8 bases line up with TRBD2. Germline values: CDR1 SGHAT, CDR2 FQNNGV. J was trimmed by 3 bases and V by 3 bases; bases with no gene match: 4. The CDR3 is 14 amino acids. DNA of the CDR3: TGTGCCAGCAGCTTTAGCGGGACGTTCTACGAGCAGTACTTC. Its translation is CASSFSGTFYEQYF. Supplemented by reference TRBV11-2 and TRBJ2-7, the full variable domain reads EAGVAQSPRYKIIEKRQSVAFWCNPISGHATLYWYQQILGQGPKLLIQFQNNGVVDDSQLPKDRFSAERLKGVDSTLKIQPAKLEDSAVYLCASSFSGTFYEQYFGPGTRLTVT.

The CDR3 loop is CASSLNRVGANVLTF. Written as DNA, the CDR3 is TGTGCCAGCAGCCTAAACAGGGTTGGGGCCAACGTCCTGACTTTC. The gene calls are TRBV27 and TRBJ2-6; D perhaps matches TRBD1 (6 bases). In germline, CDR1 is MNHEY, CDR2 SMNVEV (reference sequence). The V end was cut by 6 bases, the J end by 3 bases, with 12 bases between. The length of the CDR3 is 15 residues.

This clone was counted a single time. This chain joins TRBV7-2 and TRBJ2-7; 7 positions agree with TRBD1. Trimming removed 4 bases from V and 0 bases from J; junction bases left unmatched: 9. Germline-derived CDR1 and CDR2 are SGHTA and FQGNSA. This CDR3 has 16 residues. The CDR3 here is CASSSSPQGTSYEQYF. In nucleotides, the CDR3 is TGTGCCAGCAGCTCGAGCCCACAGGGGACCTCCTACGAGCAGTACTTC.

This chain joins TRBV20-1 and TRBJ1-2, with a weak D call TRBD1 (6 bases). V was cut by 7 bases and J by 3 bases, with 9 bases left in between. Germline V gene data show CDR1 as DFQATT and CDR2 as SNEGSKA (reference sequence). This CDR3 has 11 residues. CDR3 amino acids: CSVPGDYGYTF. The CDR3 bases are TGCAGTGTACCAGGGGACTATGGCTACACCTTC.

This clone showed up just a few times. This chain uses TRBV19 with TRBJ2-5; D uncertain. The CDR3 sequence is 13 residues long. Germline V lookup: CDR1 LNHDA, CDR2 SQIVND (reference sequence). The V end lost 2 bases, the J end lost 2 bases, and 6 bases lay between the germline ends. The CDR3 sequence: CASSISRQETQYF. CDR3 in DNA: TGTGCCAGTAGTATAAGCAGGCAAGAGACCCAGTACTTC.

The CDR3 loop reads CAWSVPTGRAFEAFF. Here the CDR3 DNA reads TGTGCCTGGAGTGTACCCACAGGGAGAGCATTTGAAGCTTTCTTT. This chain joins TRBV30 and TRBJ1-1; D is possibly TRBD1 (6 bases). CDR1 is GTSNPN and CDR2 is SVGIG in the germline V gene (reference sequence). V lost 0 bases to trimming and J lost 7 bases, with 18 bases between them. The CDR3 extends over 15 amino acids.

V gene TRBV4-2 combines with J gene TRBJ2-5, with TRBD2 matching over 11 bases. This CDR3 is built from 17 residues. Germline V gene sequence: CDR1 LGHNA, CDR2 YNFKEQ. After removal of 1 base from V and 2 bases from J, the junction contained 6 bases not matched to a gene. The CDR3 nucleotides read TGTGCCAGCAGCCAAGCAGGACTAGCGGGCCGTCAAGAGACCCAGTACTTC. Translation: CASSQAGLAGRQETQYF.

This clone has a single count. The V call is TRBV6-5, the J call TRBJ1-2, with D uncertain. V was trimmed by 5 bases and J by 0 bases, leaving 7 bases between them. This CDR3 is built from 13 residues. Germline lookup yields CDR1 MNHEY and CDR2 SVGAGI. The CDR3 nucleotides are TGTGCCAGCAGTCCGACACCTAACTATGGCTACACCTTC. This sequence encodes CASSPTPNYGYTF.